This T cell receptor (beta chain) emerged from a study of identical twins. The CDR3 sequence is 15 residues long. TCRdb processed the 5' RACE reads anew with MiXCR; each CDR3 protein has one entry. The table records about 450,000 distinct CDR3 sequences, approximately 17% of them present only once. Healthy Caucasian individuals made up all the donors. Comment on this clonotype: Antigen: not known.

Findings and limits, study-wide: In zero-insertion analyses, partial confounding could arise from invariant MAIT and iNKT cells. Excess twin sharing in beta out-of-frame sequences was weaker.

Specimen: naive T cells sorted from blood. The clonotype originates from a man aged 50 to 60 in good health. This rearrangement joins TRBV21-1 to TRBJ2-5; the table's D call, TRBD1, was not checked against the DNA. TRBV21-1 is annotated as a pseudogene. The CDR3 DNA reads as TGTGCCAGCAGCGAGGGGGACAGCTGCCAAGAGACCCAGTACTTC. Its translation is CASSEGDSCQETQYF.